This T cell receptor beta chain was identified during a study of regulatory T cells in long-lasting Graves disease. Time point of the sample: newly diagnosed GD, antithyroid drugs for less than 3 months. Researchers made the TCR library from RNA that was extracted from PBMCs. Xi'an, China, was home to the endocrinology department that provided patients. Germline CDR1 DFQATT, CDR2 SNEGSKA (reference sequence). The CDR3 loop spans 16 amino acids. Trimming took 8 bases from V and 2 from J; bases not matched to a gene: 11. This clonotype showed up many times. Assembly of TCR beta libraries relied on iRepertoire HTBI primers together with Arm-PCR of CDR3 regions. A single record per CDR3 protein comes from TCRdb applying MiXCR to the multiplex PCR reads. The sample includes around 400,000 distinct CDR3 sequences, about 12% of them seen just once. The same specimen was also included in a second study, on T cells in Graves' hyperthyroidism and ophthalmopathy.

This receptor was obtained from a woman aged 18-29 years with Graves disease. The chain employs TRBV20-1 and TRBJ2-7, with TRBD2 matching over 14 bases. Material: peripheral blood mononuclear cells (PBMCs), obtained at new diagnosis, from a patient treated with antithyroid drugs. The CDR3 coding sequence is TGCAGTCCCCGGACTAGCGGGAGGATGGGGGCCTACGAGCAGTACTTC. It encodes CSPRTSGRMGAYEQYF.